There are a few counts of the clone carrying this T cell receptor (beta chain). At one end, the junction sequence differs from germline, possibly due to a read error. Time point given: newly diagnosed GD, antithyroid drugs for less than 3 months. PBMC RNA served as the TCR library source. Researchers made TCR beta libraries by using iRepertoire HTBI primers and running Arm-PCR on CDR3 regions. MiXCR, applied by TCRdb to the multiplex PCR reads, yields one record per CDR3 protein. The sample contains over 350,000 distinct CDR3 sequences, over 14% of which appear only once. The germline V gene has CDR1 SEHNR and CDR2 FQNEAQ (reference sequence). The CDR3 length is 15 residues. This entry comes from a study of regulatory T cells in long-lasting Graves disease. These data also formed part of another study, on T cells in Graves' hyperthyroidism and ophthalmopathy.

The clonotype originates from a woman in her 40s with Graves disease. This sequence joins TRBV7-9 and TRBJ2-1; D call uncertain. The source material was peripheral blood mononuclear cells (PBMCs), sampled at new diagnosis, from a patient treated with antithyroid drugs. This CDR3 is CASSDVIVSYNEHFF. The CDR3 bases are TGTGCCAGCAGCGATGTAATTGTGTCCTACAATGAGCACTTCTTC.